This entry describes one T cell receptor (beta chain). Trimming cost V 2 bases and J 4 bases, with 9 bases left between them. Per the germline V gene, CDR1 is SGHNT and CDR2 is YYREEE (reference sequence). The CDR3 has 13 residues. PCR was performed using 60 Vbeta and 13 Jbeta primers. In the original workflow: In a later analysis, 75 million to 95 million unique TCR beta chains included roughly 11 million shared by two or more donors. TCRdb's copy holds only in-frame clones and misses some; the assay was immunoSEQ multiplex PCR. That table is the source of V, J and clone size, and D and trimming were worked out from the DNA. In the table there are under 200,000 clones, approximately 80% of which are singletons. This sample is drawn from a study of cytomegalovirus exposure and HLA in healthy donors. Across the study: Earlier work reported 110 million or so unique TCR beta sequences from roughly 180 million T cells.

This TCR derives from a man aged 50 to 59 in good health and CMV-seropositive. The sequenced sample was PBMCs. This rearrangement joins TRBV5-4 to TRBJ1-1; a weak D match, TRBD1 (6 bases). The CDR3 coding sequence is TGTGCCAGCAGCTTAGGGGGAATCACTGAAGCTTTCTTT. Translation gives CASSLGGITEAFF. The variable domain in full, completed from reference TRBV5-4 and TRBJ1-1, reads ETGVTQSPTHLIKTRGQQVTLRCSSQSGHNTVSWYQQALGQGPQFIFQYYREEENGRGNFPPRFSGLQFPNYSSELNVNALELDDSALYLCASSLGGITEAFFGQGTRLTVV.